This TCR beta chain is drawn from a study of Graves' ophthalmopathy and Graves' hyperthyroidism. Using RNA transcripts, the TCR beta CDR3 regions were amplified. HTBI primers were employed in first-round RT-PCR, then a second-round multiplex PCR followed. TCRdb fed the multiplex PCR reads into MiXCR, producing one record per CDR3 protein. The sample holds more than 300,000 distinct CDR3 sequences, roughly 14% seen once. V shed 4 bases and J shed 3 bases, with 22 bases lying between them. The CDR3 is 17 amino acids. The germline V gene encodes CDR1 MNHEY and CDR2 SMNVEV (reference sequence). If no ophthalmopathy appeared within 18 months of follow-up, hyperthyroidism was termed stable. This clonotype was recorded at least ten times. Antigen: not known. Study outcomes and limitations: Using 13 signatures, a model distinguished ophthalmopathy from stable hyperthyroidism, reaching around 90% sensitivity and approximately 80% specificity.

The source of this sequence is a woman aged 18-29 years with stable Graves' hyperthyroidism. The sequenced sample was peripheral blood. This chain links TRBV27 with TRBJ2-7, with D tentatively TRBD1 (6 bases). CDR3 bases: TGTGCCAGCAGTTCTCACCCCTCCAGGGGACGTGACTACGAGCAGTACTTC. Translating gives CASSSHPSRGRDYEQYF.